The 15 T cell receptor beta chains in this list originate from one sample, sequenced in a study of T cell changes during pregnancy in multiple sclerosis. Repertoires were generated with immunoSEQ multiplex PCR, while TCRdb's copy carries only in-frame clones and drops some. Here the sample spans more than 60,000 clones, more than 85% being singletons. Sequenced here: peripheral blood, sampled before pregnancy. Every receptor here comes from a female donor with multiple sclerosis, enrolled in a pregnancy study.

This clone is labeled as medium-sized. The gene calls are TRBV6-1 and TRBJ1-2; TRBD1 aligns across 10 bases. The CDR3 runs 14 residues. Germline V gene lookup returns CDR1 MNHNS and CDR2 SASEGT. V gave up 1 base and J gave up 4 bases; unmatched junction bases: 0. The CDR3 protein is CASSEGTGGYGYTF. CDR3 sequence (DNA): TGTGCCAGCAGTGAAGGGACAGGGGGCTATGGCTACACCTTC.

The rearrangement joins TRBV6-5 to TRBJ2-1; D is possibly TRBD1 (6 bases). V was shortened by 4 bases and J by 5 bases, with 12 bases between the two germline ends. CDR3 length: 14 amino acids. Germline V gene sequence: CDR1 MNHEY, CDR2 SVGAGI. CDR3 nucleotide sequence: TGTGCCAGCAGTTTAGTCAGGGGCCACAATGAGCAGTTCTTC. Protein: CASSLVRGHNEQFF.

This CDR3 reads CASSYPDSNTEAFF. The CDR3, as DNA: TGTGCCAGCAGTTACCCGGACAGTAACACTGAAGCTTTCTTT. The chain has TRBV6-6 and TRBJ1-1, with TRBD1 as a possible D gene (6 bases). The ends were cut back, 2 bases at V and 2 bases at J, with 9 bases in the middle. The CDR3 is 14 residues long. Germline CDR1 is MNHNY and CDR2 is SVGAGI (reference sequence).

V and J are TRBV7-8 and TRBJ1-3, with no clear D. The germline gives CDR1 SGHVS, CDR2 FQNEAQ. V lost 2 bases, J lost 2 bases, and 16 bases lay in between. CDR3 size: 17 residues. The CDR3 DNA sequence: TGTGCCAGCAGCTTACCCGAGGTGGGAGTGGCTGGAAACACCATATATTTT. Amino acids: CASSLPEVGVAGNTIYF.

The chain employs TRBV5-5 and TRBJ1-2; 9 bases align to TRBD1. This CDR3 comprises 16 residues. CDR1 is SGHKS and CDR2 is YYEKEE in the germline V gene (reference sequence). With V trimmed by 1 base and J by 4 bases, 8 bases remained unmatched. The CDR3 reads CASSLLGTGKGYGYTF. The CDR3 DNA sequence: TGTGCCAGCAGCTTGCTTGGGACAGGGAAGGGCTATGGCTACACCTTC.

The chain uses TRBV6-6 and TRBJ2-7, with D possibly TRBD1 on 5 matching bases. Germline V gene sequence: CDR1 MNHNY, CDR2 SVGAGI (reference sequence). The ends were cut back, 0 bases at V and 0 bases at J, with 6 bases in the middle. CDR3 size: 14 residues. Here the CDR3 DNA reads TGTGCCAGCAGTTACTCTGGGGCCTCCTACGAGCAGTACTTC. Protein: CASSYSGASYEQYF.

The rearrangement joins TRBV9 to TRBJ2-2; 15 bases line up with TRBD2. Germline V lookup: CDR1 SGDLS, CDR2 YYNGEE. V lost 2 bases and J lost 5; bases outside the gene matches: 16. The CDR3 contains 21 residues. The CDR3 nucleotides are TGTGCCAGCAGCGTCTCGACCTGGACTAGCGGGGGGGCCTCTGTGACCGGGGAGCTGTTTTTT. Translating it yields CASSVSTWTSGGASVTGELFF.

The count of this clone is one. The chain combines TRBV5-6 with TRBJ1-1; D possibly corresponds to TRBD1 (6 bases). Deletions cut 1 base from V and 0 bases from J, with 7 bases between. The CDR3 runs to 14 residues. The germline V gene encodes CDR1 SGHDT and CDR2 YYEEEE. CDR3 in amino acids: CASSLPGVNTEAFF. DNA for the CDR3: TGTGCCAGCAGCTTGCCAGGGGTGAACACTGAAGCTTTCTTT. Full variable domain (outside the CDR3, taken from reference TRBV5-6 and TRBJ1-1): DAGVTQSPTHLIKTRGQQVTLRCSPKSGHDTVSWYQQALGQGPQFIFQYYEEEERQRGNFPDRFSGHQFPNYSSELNVNALLLGDSALYLCASSLPGVNTEAFFGQGTRLTVV.

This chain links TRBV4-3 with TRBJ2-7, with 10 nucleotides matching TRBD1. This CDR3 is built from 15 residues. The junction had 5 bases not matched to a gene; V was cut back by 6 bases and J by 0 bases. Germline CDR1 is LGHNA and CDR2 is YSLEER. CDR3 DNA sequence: TGCGCCAGCAGTACCTGGACAGGGGGCTCCTACGAGCAGTACTTC. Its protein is CASSTWTGGSYEQYF.

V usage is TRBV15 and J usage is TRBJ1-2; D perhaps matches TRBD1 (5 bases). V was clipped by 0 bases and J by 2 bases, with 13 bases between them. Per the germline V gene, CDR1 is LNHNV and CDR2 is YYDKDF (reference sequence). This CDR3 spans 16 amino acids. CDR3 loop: CATSRDRTQGNYGYTF. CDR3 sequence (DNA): TGTGCCACCAGCAGAGATCGTACTCAGGGAAACTATGGCTACACCTTC. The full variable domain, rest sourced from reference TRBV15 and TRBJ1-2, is DAMVIQNPRYQVTQFGKPVTLSCSQTLNHNVMYWYQQKSSQAPKLLFHYYDKDFNNEADTPDNFQSRRPNTSFCFLDIRSPGLGDTAMYLCATSRDRTQGNYGYTFGSGTRLTVV.

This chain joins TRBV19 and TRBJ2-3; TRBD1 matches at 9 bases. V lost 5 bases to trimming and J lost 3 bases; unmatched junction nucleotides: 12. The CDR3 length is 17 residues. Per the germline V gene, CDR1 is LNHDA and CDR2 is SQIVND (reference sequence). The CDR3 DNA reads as TGTGCCAGTAGTCGAGGACAGGGGAGGGGGCGGACAGATACGCAGTATTTT. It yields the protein CASSRGQGRGRTDTQYF.

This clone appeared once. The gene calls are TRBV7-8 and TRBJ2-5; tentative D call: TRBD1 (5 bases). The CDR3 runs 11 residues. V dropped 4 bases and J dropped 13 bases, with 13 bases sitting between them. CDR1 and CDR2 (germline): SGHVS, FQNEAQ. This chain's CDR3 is CASSSDRVPYF. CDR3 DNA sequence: TGTGCCAGCAGCTCCGACAGAGTCCCGTACTTC. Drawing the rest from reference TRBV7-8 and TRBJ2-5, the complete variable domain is GAGVSQSPRYKVAKRGQDVALRCDPISGHVSLFWYQQALGQGPEFLTYFQNEAQLDKSGLPSDRFFAERPEGSVSTLKIQRTQQEDSAVYLCASSSDRVPYFGPGTRLLVL.

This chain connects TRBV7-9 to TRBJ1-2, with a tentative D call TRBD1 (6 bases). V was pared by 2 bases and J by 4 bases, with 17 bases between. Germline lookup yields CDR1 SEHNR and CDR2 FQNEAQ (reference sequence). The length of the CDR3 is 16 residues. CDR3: CASSLRDDGQSYGYTF. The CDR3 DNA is TGTGCCAGCAGCTTAAGAGACGACGGACAGTCCTATGGCTACACCTTC.

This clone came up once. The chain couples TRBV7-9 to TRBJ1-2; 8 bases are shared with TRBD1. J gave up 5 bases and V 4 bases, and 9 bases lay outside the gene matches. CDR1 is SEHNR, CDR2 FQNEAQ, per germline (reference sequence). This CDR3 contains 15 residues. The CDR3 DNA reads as TGTGCCAGCAGCTCCGGACAGGGTAGTTTTTATGGCTACACCTTC. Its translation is CASSSGQGSFYGYTF.

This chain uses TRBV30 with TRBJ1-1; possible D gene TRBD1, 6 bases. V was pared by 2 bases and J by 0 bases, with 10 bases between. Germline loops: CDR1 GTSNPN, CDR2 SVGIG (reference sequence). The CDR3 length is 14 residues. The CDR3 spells CAWSLDSLNTEAFF. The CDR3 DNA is TGTGCCTGGAGTTTGGACAGCCTGAACACTGAAGCTTTCTTT.